The T cell receptor (beta chain) under discussion was sequenced for a study of cytomegalovirus exposure and HLA in healthy donors. The PCR made use of 60 Vbeta and 13 Jbeta primers. Method: immunoSEQ multiplex PCR; TCRdb's copy keeps in-frame clones and lacks some. Here the sample spans about 130,000 clones, around four fifths being singletons. With regard to this clone: Its antigen is not known.

Points from the study as a whole: A missense variant in DCLRE1C was later tied to TCR beta V- and J-gene trimming. There were 150 to 200 TCR beta chains listed as cytomegalovirus-associated.

The clonotype comes from a woman in her 50s in good health and CMV-seropositive. Sequenced sample: PBMCs.

The CDR3 reads CASWGGGGTQYF. In DNA form, the CDR3 reads TGTGCCAGCTGGGGGGGAGGGGGGACCCAGTACTTC. V and J are TRBV5-6 and TRBJ2-5; tentatively, D is TRBD2 (7 bases). CDR3 length: 12 amino acids. Germline V gives CDR1 SGHDT, CDR2 YYEEEE. Trimming took 7 bases from V and 7 from J, leaving 14 bases between them.